One sample yielded the 14 T cell receptor beta chains listed below, sequenced in a study of T cell responses to AZD1222 COVID-19 vaccine. This table comes from immunoSEQ multiplex PCR, and its TCRdb copy is limited to in-frame clones, with some not included. The sample has around 160,000 clones; around 88% are singletons. The starting material was peripheral blood, obtained on day 0 of AZD1222 vaccination. The source of these receptors is an adult in good health.

The chain couples TRBV5-1 to TRBJ2-1; 15 bases line up with TRBD2. The CDR3 is 15 residues long. V lost 2 bases, J lost 10 bases, and 4 bases stayed unmatched. The germline CDR1 and CDR2 sequences are SGHRS and YFSETQ. The CDR3 spells CASSFTGTSGGEQFF. For the CDR3, the DNA is TGCGCCAGCAGCTTTACCGGGACTAGCGGGGGGGAGCAGTTCTTC.

V and J are TRBV7-2 and TRBJ1-2; TRBD1 agrees at 7 bases. CDR3 size: 12 residues. V shed 4 bases, J shed 8 bases, and the junction held 4 bases outside the gene matches. CDR1 and CDR2 from the germline V gene are SGHTA and FQGNSA. The CDR3 loop is CASSSDRVGYTF. The CDR3 region has the DNA TGTGCCAGCAGCTCTGACAGGGTGGGCTACACCTTC.

This chain joins TRBV7-9 and TRBJ1-1, with 8 positions matching TRBD1. From germline, CDR1 is SEHNR and CDR2 FQNEAQ (reference sequence). The ends lost 0 bases at V and 7 bases at J; junction bases unmatched: 7. This CDR3 region has 15 residues. Written as DNA, the CDR3 is TGTGCCAGCAGCTTAGCGCGGACAGGGAGAAGTGAAGCTTTCTTT. Protein sequence: CASSLARTGRSEAFF.

J is TRBJ1-3 and V is TRBV15; D call uncertain. V was clipped by 0 bases and J by 0 bases, with 3 bases between them. This CDR3 has 14 residues. Germline V gene lookup returns CDR1 LNHNV and CDR2 YYDKDF (reference sequence). CDR3 nucleotide sequence: TGTGCCACCAGCAGAGACAGCTCTGGAAACACCATATATTTT. Translating it yields CATSRDSSGNTIYF.

This chain connects TRBV28 to TRBJ2-7; 10 positions agree with TRBD2. Trimming took 8 bases from V and 10 from J; bases not matched to a gene: 11. Germline CDR1 MDHEN, CDR2 SYDVKM. The CDR3 consists of 13 residues. The CDR3 reads CASSRLAGASQYF. As DNA, the CDR3 is TGTGCCAGCTCCCGGCTAGCGGGGGCCTCCCAGTACTTC. The full variable domain, rest sourced from reference TRBV28 and TRBJ2-7, is DVKVTQSSRYLVKRTGEKVFLECVQDMDHENMFWYRQDPGLGLRLIYFSYDVKMKEKGDIPEGYSVSREKKERFSLILESASTNQTSMYLCASSRLAGASQYFGPGTRLTVT.

The gene calls are TRBV5-1 and TRBJ2-5; 7 bases are shared with TRBD2. The germline V gene has CDR1 SGHRS and CDR2 YFSETQ. This CDR3 has 15 amino acids. Unmatched junction bases numbered 8, after V lost 4 bases and J lost 2 bases. The CDR3 sequence is CASSQTSAGQETQYF. The CDR3 DNA sequence: TGCGCCAGCAGCCAAACTTCAGCGGGGCAAGAGACCCAGTACTTC.

This chain connects TRBV28 to TRBJ1-5; D is possibly TRBD1 (6 bases). The CDR3 extends over 16 amino acids. Trimming took 4 bases from V and 9 from J, leaving 22 bases between them. Per germline, CDR1 MDHEN and CDR2 SYDVKM. The CDR3 DNA sequence: TGTGCCAGCAGTTATCAGGGGTTGGGGATTGAGGCGCCCCAGCATTTT. Its translation: CASSYQGLGIEAPQHF.

V and J are TRBV11-2 and TRBJ1-2; possibly TRBD1 for D (5 bases). CDR1 is SGHAT, CDR2 FQNNGV, per germline. Trimming pared 5 bases from V and 4 bases from J, leaving 20 bases between. This CDR3 comprises 16 residues. CDR3 DNA sequence: TGTGCCAGCAGCCTAACTACGACAGTGGGCCTCTATGGCTACACCTTC. Translated: CASSLTTTVGLYGYTF.

This rearrangement joins TRBV12-3 or TRBV12-4 to TRBJ2-5; the D gene is possibly TRBD2 (5 bases). The V end was cut by 6 bases, the J end by 4 bases, with 9 bases between. This CDR3 has 12 amino acids. The CDR3 DNA reads TGTGCCAGCAGCTCCGGGGTAGAGACCCAGTACTTC. Amino acid sequence: CASSSGVETQYF.

The J gene is TRBJ2-3, the V gene TRBV2; a possible D gene is TRBD1 (5 bases). Trimming left V 6 bases short and J 3 bases short, with 13 bases between. This CDR3 is 14 amino acids long. CDR1 is SNHLY, CDR2 FYNNEI, per germline. The chain's CDR3 is CASRSQGSTDTQYF. The CDR3 bases are TGTGCCAGCAGATCGCAGGGTTCTACAGATACGCAGTATTTT.

V usage is TRBV6-2 or TRBV6-3 and J usage is TRBJ2-5; TRBD2 is a possible D gene (6 bases). The CDR3 has 14 amino acids. The germline V gene has CDR1 MNHEY and CDR2 SVGEGT. The V end lost 2 bases, the J end lost 0 bases, and 7 bases lay between the germline ends. The CDR3 DNA reads as TGTGCCAGCAGTTACCTAGCGAACCAAGAGACCCAGTACTTC. This translates into CASSYLANQETQYF.

The J gene is TRBJ1-2, the V gene TRBV20-1; the D gene is possibly TRBD1 (6 bases). Per the germline V gene, CDR1 is DFQATT and CDR2 is SNEGSKA (reference sequence). The CDR3 is 10 residues long. Between the trimmed V and J ends, which lost 5 bases and 10 bases, there was a span of 11 bases. The CDR3 loop is CSAFQGIYTF. The CDR3 DNA reads TGCAGTGCTTTTCAGGGGATCTACACCTTC.

The chain links TRBV11-2 to TRBJ2-3; no definite D call. CDR1 is SGHAT and CDR2 is FQNNGV in the germline V gene. The CDR3 runs 15 residues. Trimming removed 2 bases from V and 2 bases from J, with 11 bases in between. The chain's CDR3 is CASSLFWASTDTQYF. CDR3 nucleotides: TGTGCCAGCAGCTTATTCTGGGCCTCCACAGATACGCAGTATTTT.

This rearrangement joins TRBV18 to TRBJ1-2; 9 bases are shared with TRBD1. The CDR3 spans 15 residues. V lost 4 bases and J lost 7; bases outside the gene matches: 10. The germline gives CDR1 KGHSH, CDR2 LQKENI. The CDR3 DNA reads as TGTGCCAGCTCACGCTTGGACAGGGGAGGGAGTGGCTACACCTTC. Translated: CASSRLDRGGSGYTF.